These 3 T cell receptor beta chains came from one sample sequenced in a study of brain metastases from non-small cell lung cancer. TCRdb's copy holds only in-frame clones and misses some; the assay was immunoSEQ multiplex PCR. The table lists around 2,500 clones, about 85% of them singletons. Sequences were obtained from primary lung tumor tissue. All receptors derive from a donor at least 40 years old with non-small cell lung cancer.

The CDR3 coding sequence is TGCAGCGCCTGGGGAGGGGAGTATGGCTACACCTTC. Translating gives CSAWGGEYGYTF. V gene TRBV29-1 combines with J gene TRBJ1-2, with D possibly matching TRBD1 (5 bases). The CDR3 has 12 residues. V was cut by 7 bases and J by 5 bases, with 14 bases left in between. Germline V lookup: CDR1 SQVTM, CDR2 ANQGSEA.

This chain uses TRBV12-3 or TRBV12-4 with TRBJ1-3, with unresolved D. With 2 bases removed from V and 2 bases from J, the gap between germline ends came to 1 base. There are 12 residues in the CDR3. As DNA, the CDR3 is TGTGCCAGCAGTTTACCTGGAAACACCATATATTTT. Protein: CASSLPGNTIYF.

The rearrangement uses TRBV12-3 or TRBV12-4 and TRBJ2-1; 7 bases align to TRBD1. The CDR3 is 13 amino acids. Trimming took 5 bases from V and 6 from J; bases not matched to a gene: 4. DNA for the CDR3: TGTGCCAGCAGTCTCGGACAGGTCAATGAGCAGTTCTTC. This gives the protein CASSLGQVNEQFF.